This TCR beta chain appears in the sequencing data of a study of blood T cell repertoires in COVID-19. Study overall: PBMCs, B-cell-depleted T cells, or T cells provided the cDNA or gDNA that made up the material.

In the source study's methods: The assay estimated nucleated cells by amplifying reference gene primers. The protocol was immunoSEQ multiplex PCR, while the TCRdb copy is restricted to in-frame clones and leaves out a portion. That table gives V, J and clone size, and the DNA gave D and trimming. The sample lists approximately 300,000 clones; around 83% were seen once. This clone was counted between two and nine times. Germline is not matched at one junction end, which may reflect a read error. Germline V gives CDR1 SGDLS, CDR2 YYNGEE. The CDR3 is 12 residues long. This chain connects TRBV9 to TRBJ1-2; D may be TRBD1 (6 bases). The sample comprised peripheral blood. This clonotype was obtained from a woman aged 45-59 years with acute or convalescent COVID-19. Here the CDR3 DNA reads TGTGCCAGCGGCGTAGGACAGCATGGCTACACCTTC. Its protein product is CASGVGQHGYTF.